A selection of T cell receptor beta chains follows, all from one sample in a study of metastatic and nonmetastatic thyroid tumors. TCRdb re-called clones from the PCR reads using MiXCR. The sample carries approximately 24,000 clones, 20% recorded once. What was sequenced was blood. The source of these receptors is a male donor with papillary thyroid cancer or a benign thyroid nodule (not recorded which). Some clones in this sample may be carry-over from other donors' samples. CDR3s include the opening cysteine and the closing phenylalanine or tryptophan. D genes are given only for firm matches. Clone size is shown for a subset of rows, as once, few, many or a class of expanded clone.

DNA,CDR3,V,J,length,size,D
TGTGCCAGCAGCCAAGATGATAGGGATGGCTACACCTTC,CASSQDDRDGYTF,TRBV14,TRBJ1-2,13,-,-
TGTGCCAGCAGCCGTCGGCTAAACTATGGCTACACCTTC,CASSRRLNYGYTF,TRBV5-5,TRBJ1-2,13,-,-
TGCGCCAGCAGCCTGATCGGTACCAACAGGGGCAGAGGGGACGAGCAGTACTTC,CASSLIGTNRGRGDEQYF,TRBV5-1,TRBJ2-7,18,-,TRBD1
TGTGCCAGCACCGGACTAGCGGGAGTGGTGCCAGACGATGAGCAGTTCTTC,CASTGLAGVVPDDEQFF,TRBV5-6,TRBJ2-1,17,many,TRBD2
TGTGCCACCAGCAGCTTAGGTTGGGACAGGGTCAATGAGCAGTTCTTC,CATSSLGWDRVNEQFF,TRBV15,TRBJ2-1,16,few,TRBD1
TGTGCCAGCAGGAGGTCTGGACAGGCTTCCTACGAGCAGTACTTC,CASRRSGQASYEQYF,TRBV2,TRBJ2-7,15,many,TRBD1
TGCGCCAGGAGCTTGGATGGGGGAAACTATGGCTTCACCTTC,CARSLDGGNYGFTF,TRBV5-1,TRBJ1-2,14,-,-
TGTGCCAGCGCGGCGGGGACAGCCGTTTACGCCTACACCTTC,CASAAGTAVYAYTF,TRBV6-1,TRBJ1-2,14,many,TRBD1
TGTGCCAGCAGTGAAGAGGGGGCGATAAACACCATATATTTT,CASSEEGAINTIYF,TRBV2,TRBJ1-3,14,few,TRBD1
TGCGCCAGCAGCTTGGCCGACGTCCTGAACACTGAAGCTTTCTTT,CASSLADVLNTEAFF,TRBV5-1,TRBJ1-1,15,many,-
TGTGCCAGCAGGAAGGCATTTGAGGTTTCTGTGAACACTGAAGCTTTCTTT,CASRKAFEVSVNTEAFF,TRBV6-1,TRBJ1-1,17,many,-
TGTGCCAGCAGCCAAGAAAGGGGCCAAGAGACCCAGTACTTC,CASSQERGQETQYF,TRBV4-2,TRBJ2-5,14,many,-
TGCAGCGTTCCGGACACGGGCGGGCAGTACTTC,CSVPDTGGQYF,TRBV29-1,TRBJ2-7,11,many,-
TGTGCGAGCAGTGCGGAGGGGACGCTCTACACATATAAGCAGTATTTT,CASSAEGTLYTYKQYF,TRBV25-1,TRBJ2-3,16,-,-
TGTGCCATCAGCCCTCGACAGGACCCTAACTATGGATACACCTTC,CAISPRQDPNYGYTF,TRBV10-3,TRBJ1-2,15,-,-
TGTGCCATCAGCTTAGGCACAGACTATGGGGCCAACGTCCTGACTTTC,CAISLGTDYGANVLTF,TRBV7-3,TRBJ2-6,16,-,-
TGCGCCAGCAGCCTAGACAGAGTAAACACTGAAGCTTTCTTT,CASSLDRVNTEAFF,TRBV10-2,TRBJ1-1,14,many,-
TGTGCCAGCAGCTTAGCGCGAAAGACACGGCCGTCATCTGGCTACACCTTC,CASSLARKTRPSSGYTF,TRBV11-1,TRBJ1-2,17,-,-
TGTGCCAGCAGTTCCTACGGGACAGGGGAGTACGAGCAGTACTTC,CASSSYGTGEYEQYF,TRBV27,TRBJ2-7,15,many,TRBD1
TGTGCCAGCAGTTCCCTCCTAACAGGGGGAAGCACAGATACGCAGTATTTT,CASSSLLTGGSTDTQYF,TRBV28,TRBJ2-3,17,many,TRBD1